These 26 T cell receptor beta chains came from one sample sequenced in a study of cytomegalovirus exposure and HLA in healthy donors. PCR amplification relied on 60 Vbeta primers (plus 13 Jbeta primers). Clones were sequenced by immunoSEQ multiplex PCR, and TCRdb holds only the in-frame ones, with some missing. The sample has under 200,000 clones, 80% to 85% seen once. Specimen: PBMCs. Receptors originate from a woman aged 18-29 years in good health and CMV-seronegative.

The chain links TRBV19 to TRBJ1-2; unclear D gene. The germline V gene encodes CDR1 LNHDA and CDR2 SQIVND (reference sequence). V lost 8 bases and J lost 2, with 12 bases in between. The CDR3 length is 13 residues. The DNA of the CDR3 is TGTGCCAGTGCTCTTTGGGAGAACTATGGCTACACCTTC. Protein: CASALWENYGYTF.

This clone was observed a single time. The CDR3: CASSLAQNGGAGYGYTF. CDR3 bases: TGTGCCAGCAGCTTGGCCCAAAACGGGGGGGCAGGCTATGGCTACACCTTC. The chain joins TRBV5-4 to TRBJ1-2; perhaps TRBD1 as D (6 bases). V gave up 0 bases and J gave up 4 bases, with 19 bases separating them. Germline lookup yields CDR1 SGHNT and CDR2 YYREEE (reference sequence). This CDR3 is built from 17 residues.

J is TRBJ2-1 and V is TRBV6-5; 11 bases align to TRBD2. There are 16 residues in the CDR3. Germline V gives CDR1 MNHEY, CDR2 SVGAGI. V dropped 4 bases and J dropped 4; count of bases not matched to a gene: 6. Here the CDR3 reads CASSLAGGGLYNEQFF. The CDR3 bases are TGTGCCAGCAGTTTAGCGGGAGGGGGGCTGTACAATGAGCAGTTCTTC.

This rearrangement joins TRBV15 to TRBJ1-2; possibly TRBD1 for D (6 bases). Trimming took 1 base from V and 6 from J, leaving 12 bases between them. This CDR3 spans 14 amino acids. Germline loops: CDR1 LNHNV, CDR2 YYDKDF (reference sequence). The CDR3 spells CATSRVLQGDGYTF. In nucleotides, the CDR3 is TGTGCCACCAGCAGAGTGTTACAGGGCGATGGCTACACCTTC.

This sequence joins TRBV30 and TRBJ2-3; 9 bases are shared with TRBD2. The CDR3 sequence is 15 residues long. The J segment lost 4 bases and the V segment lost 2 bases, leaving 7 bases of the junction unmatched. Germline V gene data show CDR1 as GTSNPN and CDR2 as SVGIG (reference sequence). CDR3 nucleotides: TGTGCCTGGAGTCCCGGGACTAGCATGTCAGATACGCAGTATTTT. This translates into CAWSPGTSMSDTQYF.

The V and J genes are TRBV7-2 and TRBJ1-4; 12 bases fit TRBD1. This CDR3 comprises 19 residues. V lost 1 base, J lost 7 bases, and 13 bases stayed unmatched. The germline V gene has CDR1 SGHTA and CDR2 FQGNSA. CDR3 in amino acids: CASSLDPGTGGAWGEKLFF. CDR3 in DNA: TGTGCCAGCAGCTTAGATCCCGGGACAGGGGGCGCCTGGGGTGAAAAACTGTTTTTT.

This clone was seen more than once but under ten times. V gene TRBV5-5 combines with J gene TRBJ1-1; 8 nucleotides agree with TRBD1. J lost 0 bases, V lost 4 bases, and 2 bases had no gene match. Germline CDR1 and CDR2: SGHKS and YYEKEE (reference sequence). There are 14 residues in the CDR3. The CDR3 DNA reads TGTGCCAGCAGCCACAGGGGGATGAACACTGAAGCTTTCTTT. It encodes CASSHRGMNTEAFF.

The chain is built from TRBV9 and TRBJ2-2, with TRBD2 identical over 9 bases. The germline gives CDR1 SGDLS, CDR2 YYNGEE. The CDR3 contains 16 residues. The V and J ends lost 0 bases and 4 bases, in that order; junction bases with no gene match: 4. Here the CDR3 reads CASSVVGGRGTGELFF. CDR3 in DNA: TGTGCCAGCAGCGTAGTGGGCGGGAGGGGCACCGGGGAGCTGTTTTTT. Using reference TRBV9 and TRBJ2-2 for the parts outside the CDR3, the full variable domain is DSGVTQTPKHLITATGQRVTLRCSPRSGDLSVYWYQQSLDQGLQFLIQYYNGEERAKGNILERFSAQQFPDLHSELNLSSLELGDSALYFCASSVVGGRGTGELFFGEGSRLTVL.

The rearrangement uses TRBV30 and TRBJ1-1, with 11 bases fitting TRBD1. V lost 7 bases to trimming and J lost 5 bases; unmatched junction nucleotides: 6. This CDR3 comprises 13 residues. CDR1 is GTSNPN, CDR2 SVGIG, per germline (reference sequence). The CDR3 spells CAFWTGGLTEAFF. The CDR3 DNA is TGTGCCTTTTGGACAGGGGGCTTAACTGAAGCTTTCTTT.

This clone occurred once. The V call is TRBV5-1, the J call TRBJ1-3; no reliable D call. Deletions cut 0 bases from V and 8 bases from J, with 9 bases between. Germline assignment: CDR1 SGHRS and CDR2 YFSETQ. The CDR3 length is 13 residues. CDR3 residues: CASSLGFSDTIYF. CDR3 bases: TGCGCCAGCAGCTTGGGATTTTCGGACACCATATATTTT.

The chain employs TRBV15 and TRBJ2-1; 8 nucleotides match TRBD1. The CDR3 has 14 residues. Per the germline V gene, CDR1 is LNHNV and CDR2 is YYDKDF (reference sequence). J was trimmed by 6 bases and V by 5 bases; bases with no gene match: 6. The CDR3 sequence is CATSAGGIFNEQFF. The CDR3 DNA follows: TGTGCCACCAGCGCAGGGGGCATTTTCAATGAGCAGTTCTTC.

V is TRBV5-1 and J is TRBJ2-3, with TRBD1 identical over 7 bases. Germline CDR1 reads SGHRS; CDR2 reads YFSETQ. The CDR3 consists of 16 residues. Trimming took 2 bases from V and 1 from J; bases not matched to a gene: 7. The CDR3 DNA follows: TGCGCCAGCAGCTTCTTGGGACAGTCTGGCACAGATACGCAGTATTTT. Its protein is CASSFLGQSGTDTQYF. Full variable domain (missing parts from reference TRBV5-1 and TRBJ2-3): KAGVTQTPRYLIKTRGQQVTLSCSPISGHRSVSWYQQTPGQGLQFLFEYFSETQRNKGNFPGRFSGRQFSNSRSEMNVSTLELGDSALYLCASSFLGQSGTDTQYFGPGTRLTVL.

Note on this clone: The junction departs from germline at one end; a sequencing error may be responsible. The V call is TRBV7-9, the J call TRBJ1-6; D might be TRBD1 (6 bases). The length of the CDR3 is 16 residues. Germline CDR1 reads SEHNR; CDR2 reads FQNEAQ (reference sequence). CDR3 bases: TGTTCCAGCAGCGCTACAGGGCCTCTATATAATTCACCCCTCCACTTT. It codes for CSSSATGPLYNSPLHF.

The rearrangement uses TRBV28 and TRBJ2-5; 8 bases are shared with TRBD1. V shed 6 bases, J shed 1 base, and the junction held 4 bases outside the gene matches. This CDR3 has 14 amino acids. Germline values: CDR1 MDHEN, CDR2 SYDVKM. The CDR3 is CASSPDRVQETQYF. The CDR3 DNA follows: TGTGCCAGCAGCCCGGACAGGGTCCAAGAGACCCAGTACTTC.

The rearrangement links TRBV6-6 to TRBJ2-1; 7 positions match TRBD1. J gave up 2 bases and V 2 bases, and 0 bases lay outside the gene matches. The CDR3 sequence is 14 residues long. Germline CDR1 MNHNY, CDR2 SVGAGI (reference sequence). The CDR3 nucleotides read TGTGCCAGCAGTTACGGGACAGCCTACAATGAGCAGTTCTTC. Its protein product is CASSYGTAYNEQFF.

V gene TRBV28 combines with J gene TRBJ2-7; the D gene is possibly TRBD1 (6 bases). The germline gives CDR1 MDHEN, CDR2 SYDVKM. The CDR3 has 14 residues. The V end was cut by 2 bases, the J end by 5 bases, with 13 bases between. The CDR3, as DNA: TGTGCCAGCAGTTTAAGCAGGGGAATTAACGAGCAGTACGTC. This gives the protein CASSLSRGINEQYV.

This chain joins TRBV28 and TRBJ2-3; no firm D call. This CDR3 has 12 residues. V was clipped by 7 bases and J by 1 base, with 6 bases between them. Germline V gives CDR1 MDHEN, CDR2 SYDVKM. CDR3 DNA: TGTGCCAGCACACGGGGCACAGATACGCAGTATTTT. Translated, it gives CASTRGTDTQYF.

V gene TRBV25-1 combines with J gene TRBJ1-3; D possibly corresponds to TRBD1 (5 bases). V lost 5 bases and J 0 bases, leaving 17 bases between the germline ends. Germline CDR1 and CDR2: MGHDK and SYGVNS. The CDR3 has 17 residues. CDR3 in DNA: TGTGCCAGCAGTCCTCGACAGTCCCTACTCTCTGGAAACACCATATATTTT. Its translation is CASSPRQSLLSGNTIYF.

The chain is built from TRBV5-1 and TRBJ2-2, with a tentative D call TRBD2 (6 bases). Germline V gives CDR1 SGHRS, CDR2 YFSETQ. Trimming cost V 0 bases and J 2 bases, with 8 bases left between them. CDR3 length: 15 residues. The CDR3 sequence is CASSLDAGNTGELFF. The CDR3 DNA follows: TGCGCCAGCAGCTTGGATGCGGGAAACACCGGGGAGCTGTTTTTT. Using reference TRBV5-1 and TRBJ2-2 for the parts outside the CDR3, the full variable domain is KAGVTQTPRYLIKTRGQQVTLSCSPISGHRSVSWYQQTPGQGLQFLFEYFSETQRNKGNFPGRFSGRQFSNSRSEMNVSTLELGDSALYLCASSLDAGNTGELFFGEGSRLTVL.

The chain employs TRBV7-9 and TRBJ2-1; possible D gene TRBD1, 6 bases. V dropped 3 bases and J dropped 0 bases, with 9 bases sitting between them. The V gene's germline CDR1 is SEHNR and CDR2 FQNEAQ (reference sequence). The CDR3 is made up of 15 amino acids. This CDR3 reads CASSFSGDSYNEQFF. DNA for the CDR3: TGTGCCAGCAGCTTTTCAGGGGACTCCTACAATGAGCAGTTCTTC.

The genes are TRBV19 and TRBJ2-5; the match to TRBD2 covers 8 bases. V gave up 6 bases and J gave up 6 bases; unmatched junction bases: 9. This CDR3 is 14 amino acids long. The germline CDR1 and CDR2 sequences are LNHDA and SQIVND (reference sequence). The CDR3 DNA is TGTGCCAGTAGCCCCCGGGAGGGCCGGAAGACCCAGTACTTC. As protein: CASSPREGRKTQYF. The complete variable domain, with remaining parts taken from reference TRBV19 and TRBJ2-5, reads DGGITQSPKYLFRKEGQNVTLSCEQNLNHDAMYWYRQDPGQGLRLIYYSQIVNDFQKGDIAEGYSVSREKKESFPLTVTSAQKNPTAFYLCASSPREGRKTQYFGPGTRLLVL.

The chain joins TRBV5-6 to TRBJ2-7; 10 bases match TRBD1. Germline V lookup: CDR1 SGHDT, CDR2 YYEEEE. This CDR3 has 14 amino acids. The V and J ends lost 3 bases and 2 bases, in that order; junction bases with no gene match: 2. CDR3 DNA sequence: TGTGCCAGCAGCTCCGGGACAGGGGCCTACGAGCAGTACGTC. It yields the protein CASSSGTGAYEQYV.

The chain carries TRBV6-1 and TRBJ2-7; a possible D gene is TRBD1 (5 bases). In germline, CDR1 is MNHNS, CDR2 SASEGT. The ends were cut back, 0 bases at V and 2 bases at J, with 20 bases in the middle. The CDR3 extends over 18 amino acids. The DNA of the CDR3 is TGTGCCAGCAGTGAAGCGCTTCCCGGCAGGTCAGGGCCCTACGAGCAGTACTTC. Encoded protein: CASSEALPGRSGPYEQYF.

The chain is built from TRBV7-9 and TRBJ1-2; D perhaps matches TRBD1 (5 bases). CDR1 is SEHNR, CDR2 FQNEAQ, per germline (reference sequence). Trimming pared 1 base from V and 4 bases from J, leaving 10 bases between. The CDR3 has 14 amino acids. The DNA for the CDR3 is TGTGCCAGCAGCTTAGGCGGGACCAGCTATGGCTACACCTTC. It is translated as CASSLGGTSYGYTF.

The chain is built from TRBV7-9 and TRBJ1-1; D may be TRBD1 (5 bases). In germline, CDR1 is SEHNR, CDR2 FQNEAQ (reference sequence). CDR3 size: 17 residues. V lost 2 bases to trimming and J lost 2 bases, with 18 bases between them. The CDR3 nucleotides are TGTGCCAGCAGCTTAAGGGTAAAGGGGAGGGGAAACACTGAAGCTTTCTTT. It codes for CASSLRVKGRGNTEAFF.

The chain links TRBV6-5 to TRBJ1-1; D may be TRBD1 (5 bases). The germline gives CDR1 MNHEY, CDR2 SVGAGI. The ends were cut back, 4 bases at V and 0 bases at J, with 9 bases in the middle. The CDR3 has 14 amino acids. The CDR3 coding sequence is TGTGCCAGCAGTTGGGGCAGGGTGAACACTGAAGCTTTCTTT. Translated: CASSWGRVNTEAFF.